The 22 T cell receptor beta chains reported below all come from one sample, sequenced in a study of CD4+ T cells in melanoma. TCRdb's table, derived via immunoSEQ multiplex PCR, lists solely in-frame clones and lacks some. The sample lists over 9,000 clones; around 69% were seen once. The specimen was cells from a culture (not recorded whether cultured in vitro). The source is a human donor with melanoma.

This clone was found a few times. DNA of the CDR3: TGTGCCATCAGTGAACCCGGGACAGGGGGCCAAGGCTACACCTTC. Its protein is CAISEPGTGGQGYTF. The genes are TRBV10-3 and TRBJ1-2; 12 bases align to TRBD1. CDR3 length: 15 residues. Germline loops: CDR1 ENHRY, CDR2 SYGVKD. The V and J ends lost 3 bases and 8 bases, in that order; junction bases with no gene match: 7.

V usage is TRBV2 and J usage is TRBJ2-7; the D gene is possibly TRBD1 (6 bases). CDR3 length: 15 amino acids. Trimming took off 6 bases at V and 0 bases at J, with 15 bases between the two ends. The V gene's germline CDR1 is SNHLY and CDR2 FYNNEI. The CDR3 loop is CASRYRDTGSYEQYF. DNA of the CDR3: TGTGCCAGCAGATACAGGGATACAGGCTCCTACGAGCAGTACTTC.

The V gene is TRBV13, the J gene TRBJ2-7; the match to TRBD2 covers 8 bases. With 5 bases clipped from V and 4 bases from J, the junction kept 10 bases outside the gene matches. The CDR3 extends over 15 amino acids. Germline-derived CDR1 and CDR2 are PRHDT and FYEKMQ (reference sequence). CDR3 nucleotide sequence: TGTGCCAGCAGCCCCAACCCGGGGGGGGCGTACGAGCAGTACTTC. Protein sequence: CASSPNPGGAYEQYF.

This clone was recorded a few times. This chain connects TRBV5-1 to TRBJ1-1; D remains ambiguous. CDR1 is SGHRS and CDR2 is YFSETQ in the germline V gene. V lost 4 bases and J 6 bases, leaving 13 bases between the germline ends. The CDR3 has 13 amino acids. The chain's CDR3 is CASSQEGSAEAFF. The CDR3 region has the DNA TGCGCCAGCAGCCAGGAGGGTAGCGCTGAAGCTTTCTTT.

A few counts support this clone. The V gene is TRBV18, the J gene TRBJ1-1; D remains ambiguous. The V end lost 3 bases, the J end lost 1 base, and 12 bases lay between the germline ends. Germline CDR1 KGHSH, CDR2 LQKENI. This CDR3 region has 15 residues. CDR3 region: CASSPSAAGNTEAFF. CDR3 coding DNA: TGTGCCAGCTCACCGTCGGCGGCAGGGAACACTGAAGCTTTCTTT. The complete variable domain, with remaining parts taken from reference TRBV18 and TRBJ1-1, reads NAGVMQNPRHLVRRRGQEARLRCSPMKGHSHVYWYRQLPEEGLKFMVYLQKENIIDESGMPKERFSAEFPKEGPSILRIQQVVRGDSAAYFCASSPSAAGNTEAFFGQGTRLTVV.

This chain uses TRBV5-1 with TRBJ2-2, with TRBD1 matching over 9 bases. This CDR3 has 16 residues. After removal of 4 bases from V and 5 bases from J, the junction contained 9 bases not matched to a gene. Germline V gives CDR1 SGHRS, CDR2 YFSETQ. As DNA, the CDR3 is TGCGCCAGCAGCGCCAACAGGGGGCGAAGAACCGGGGAGCTGTTTTTT. Residues: CASSANRGRRTGELFF.

The chain carries TRBV5-1 and TRBJ2-7; D ambiguous. Germline V CDR1 and CDR2: SGHRS, YFSETQ. The CDR3 spans 15 residues. With 4 bases removed from V and 3 bases from J, the gap between germline ends came to 17 bases. CDR3 sequence: CASSIGGSLFYEQYF. The DNA for the CDR3 is TGCGCCAGCAGCATAGGCGGCTCACTCTTCTACGAGCAGTACTTC.

Here the CDR3 DNA reads TGTGCCAGCTCAAGACAGGGGATCTACGAGCAGTACTTC. This translates into CASSRQGIYEQYF. The genes are TRBV27 and TRBJ2-7; 8 bases align to TRBD1. The V segment lost 8 bases and the J segment 3 bases; nucleotides outside the gene matches: 6. Germline CDR1 is MNHEY and CDR2 is SMNVEV (reference sequence). This CDR3 is 13 amino acids long.

V is TRBV19 and J is TRBJ1-4; D perhaps matches TRBD1 (5 bases). V shed 9 bases and J shed 2 bases, with 10 bases lying between them. The CDR3 extends over 13 amino acids. Germline V gene lookup returns CDR1 LNHDA and CDR2 SQIVND (reference sequence). The CDR3, as DNA: TGTGCCAGCCGTGCAGGGACTAATGAAAAACTGTTTTTT. Its protein is CASRAGTNEKLFF.

This clone has just one count. The rearrangement joins TRBV5-1 to TRBJ1-3; D gene ambiguous. Germline V gene sequence: CDR1 SGHRS, CDR2 YFSETQ. The CDR3 consists of 16 residues. V lost 0 bases to trimming and J lost 4 bases, with 14 bases between them. CDR3 coding DNA: TGCGCCAGCAGCTTGGGCCCCACGGGGATGGGAAACACCATATATTTT. Translated: CASSLGPTGMGNTIYF.

This sequence joins TRBV5-1 and TRBJ1-1; 8 bases align to TRBD1. Germline V gives CDR1 SGHRS, CDR2 YFSETQ. This CDR3 comprises 17 residues. J gave up 5 bases and V 1 base, and 13 bases lay outside the gene matches. The CDR3: CASSLKAQGARRTEAFF. In DNA, the CDR3 is TGCGCCAGCAGCTTGAAAGCCCAGGGGGCAAGAAGAACTGAAGCTTTCTTT.

The chain combines TRBV4-1 with TRBJ1-1, with 7 bases identical to TRBD1. CDR1 MGHRA and CDR2 YSYEKL come from the germline V gene. Trimming removed 4 bases from V and 5 bases from J; junction bases left unmatched: 7. The CDR3 spans 14 residues. The CDR3 protein is CASSRDRVGTEAFF. DNA for the CDR3: TGCGCCAGCAGCCGAGACAGGGTTGGGACTGAAGCTTTCTTT.

The J gene is TRBJ1-2, the V gene TRBV30; 7 positions match TRBD1. V gave up 2 bases and J gave up 4 bases; unmatched junction bases: 7. Germline V gene lookup returns CDR1 GTSNPN and CDR2 SVGIG (reference sequence). This CDR3 contains 14 residues. CDR3 in amino acids: CAWSRQGTGYGYTF. CDR3 sequence (DNA): TGTGCCTGGAGTCGACAGGGAACGGGCTATGGCTACACCTTC.

In its sample, this clone was seen once. This chain connects TRBV18 to TRBJ2-5; D call uncertain. Trimming left V 3 bases short and J 2 bases short, with 7 bases between. Germline V gives CDR1 KGHSH, CDR2 LQKENI. The CDR3 runs 13 residues. The CDR3 nucleotides are TGTGCCAGCTCACCCACGCGTCAAGAGACCCAGTACTTC. Protein sequence: CASSPTRQETQYF.

Only a few counts were recorded for this clone. The gene calls are TRBV6-1 and TRBJ1-2, with no clear D. V was shortened by 1 base and J by 5 bases, with 11 bases between the two germline ends. Germline CDR1 MNHNS, CDR2 SASEGT. This CDR3 has 14 residues. The CDR3 spells CASSEGGGWYGYTF. For the CDR3, the DNA is TGTGCCAGCAGTGAAGGTGGTGGGTGGTATGGCTACACCTTC.

V and J are TRBV6-4 and TRBJ2-7; TRBD1 matches at 7 bases. Trimming cost V 7 bases and J 5 bases; bases outside gene matches: 8. The CDR3 has 13 amino acids. Germline assignment: CDR1 MRHNA and CDR2 SNTAGT. This CDR3 is CASTSTGIHEQYF. CDR3 DNA sequence: TGTGCCAGCACTTCGACAGGGATCCACGAGCAGTACTTC.

This clone was seen a few times. This chain connects TRBV27 to TRBJ2-7; D not certain. The V gene's germline CDR1 is MNHEY and CDR2 SMNVEV (reference sequence). The CDR3 has 13 residues. The V end was cut by 2 bases, the J end by 0 bases, with 5 bases between. The CDR3 spells CASSLLPSYEQYF. Here the CDR3 DNA reads TGTGCCAGCAGTTTACTACCCTCCTACGAGCAGTACTTC.

This clone occurred a few times. This specimen includes other DNA sequences encoding the same CDR3. V usage is TRBV29-1 and J usage is TRBJ2-2; D possibly corresponds to TRBD2 (6 bases). Trimming shortened V by 4 bases and J by 3 bases, and 12 bases separated the two germline ends. CDR1 and CDR2 from the germline V gene are SQVTM and ANQGSEA. This CDR3 spans 14 amino acids. In nucleotides, the CDR3 is TGCAGCGTTGCGGGGACGGGAGACACCGGGGAGCTGTTTTTT. Its protein is CSVAGTGDTGELFF.

The rearrangement links TRBV6-1 to TRBJ1-5; 7 bases map to TRBD1. CDR3 size: 13 residues. In germline, CDR1 is MNHNS, CDR2 SASEGT. Germline trimming cut 6 bases from V and 6 bases from J; bases unmatched to any gene: 5. The CDR3 DNA follows: TGTGCCAGCAGCGTACAGGGGTTTCAGCCCCAGCATTTT. Residues: CASSVQGFQPQHF.

This chain uses TRBV9 with TRBJ2-4; 10 nucleotides line up with TRBD2. The CDR3 is made up of 16 amino acids. Germline CDR1 is SGDLS and CDR2 is YYNGEE. With 0 bases clipped from V and 5 bases from J, the junction kept 5 bases outside the gene matches. This chain's CDR3 is CASSVGQAGGENIQYF. CDR3 in DNA: TGTGCCAGCAGCGTAGGGCAAGCGGGGGGGGAAAACATTCAGTACTTC.

The J gene is TRBJ1-1, the V gene TRBV30; 11 nucleotides line up with TRBD1. The J segment lost 9 bases and the V segment lost 7 bases, leaving 10 bases of the junction unmatched. CDR1 and CDR2 (germline): GTSNPN, SVGIG (reference sequence). The CDR3 spans 13 residues. The CDR3 nucleotides read TGTGCCTACGCCCGGGACAGGGGGAGGAAAGCTTTCTTT. Protein: CAYARDRGRKAFF.

The V gene is TRBV27, the J gene TRBJ2-2, with 8 bases matching TRBD1. The junction had 8 bases not matched to a gene; V was cut back by 6 bases and J by 5 bases. There are 15 residues in the CDR3. Germline-derived CDR1 and CDR2 are MNHEY and SMNVEV (reference sequence). CDR3 region: CASRTGQGETGELFF. CDR3 coding DNA: TGTGCCAGCAGAACCGGACAGGGCGAAACCGGGGAGCTGTTTTTT.